Below are 14 T cell receptor beta chains sequenced from a single sample in a study of Tregs in tolerant kidney transplant recipients. Libraries were prepared by immunoSEQ multiplex PCR; TCRdb keeps only in-frame clonotypes and omits some of them. The sample includes nearly 50,000 clones, more than 70% of them seen just once. Related graft donors supplied nonmyeloablative bone marrow transplants, and mixed chimerism was transient. The sequences come from CD8+ T cells from blood (PBMCs), collected 12 months after the transplant. All receptors come from a human patient who received a combined kidney and bone marrow transplant. T cells may partly derive from the graft donor.

The chain has TRBV20-1 and TRBJ1-1; no clear D gene. Germline loops: CDR1 DFQATT, CDR2 SNEGSKA (reference sequence). Trimming cost V 1 base and J 10 bases, with 10 bases left between them. The CDR3 length is 11 residues. In DNA form, the CDR3 reads TGCAGTGCTAGAGTTCTGGGCCCAGCTTTCTTT. As protein: CSARVLGPAFF.

V and J are TRBV4-2 and TRBJ2-7; 12 nucleotides align to TRBD1. With V trimmed by 3 bases and J by 3 bases, 3 bases remained unmatched. The CDR3 contains 15 residues. Looked up from germline, CDR1 is LGHNA and CDR2 is YNFKEQ. CDR3 DNA: TGTGCCAGCAGCCATGGGACAGGGGGCTACTACGAGCAGTACTTC. This codes for CASSHGTGGYYEQYF.

The V call is TRBV14, the J call TRBJ2-2; perhaps TRBD2 as D (6 bases). Looked up from germline, CDR1 is SGHDN and CDR2 is FVKESK. The V end was cut by 1 base, the J end by 3 bases, with 15 bases between. This CDR3 is built from 17 residues. CDR3 region: CASSQGAGTLDTGELFF. CDR3 DNA sequence: TGTGCCAGCAGCCAAGGGGCGGGAACCTTGGACACCGGGGAGCTGTTTTTT.

This clone is a singleton in its sample. The J gene is TRBJ2-1, the V gene TRBV7-9; TRBD2 is a possible D gene (6 bases). This CDR3 has 16 residues. V was shortened by 10 bases and J by 2 bases, with 21 bases between the two germline ends. Per germline, CDR1 SEHNR and CDR2 FQNEAQ (reference sequence). The CDR3 sequence: CAIPVRETFAYNEQFF. In nucleotides, the CDR3 is TGTGCCATCCCGGTACGGGAGACGTTCGCCTACAATGAGCAGTTCTTC. Drawing the rest from reference TRBV7-9 and TRBJ2-1, the complete variable domain is DTGVSQNPRHKITKRGQNVTFRCDPISEHNRLYWYRQTLGQGPEFLTYFQNEAQLEKSRLLSDRFSAERPKGSFSTLEIQRTEQGDSAMYLCAIPVRETFAYNEQFFGPGTRLTVL.

V and J are TRBV11-2 and TRBJ2-7; D gene ambiguous. The CDR3 totals 15 residues. The germline V gene encodes CDR1 SGHAT and CDR2 FQNNGV. Between the trimmed V and J ends, which lost 3 bases and 4 bases, there was a span of 16 bases. In DNA form, the CDR3 reads TGTGCCAGCAGCTTTGGTGGCACACCGTTGTACGAGCAGTACTTC. As protein: CASSFGGTPLYEQYF.

The rearrangement links TRBV7-3 to TRBJ1-1; 8 bases agree with TRBD1. Trimming took 5 bases from V and 10 from J; bases not matched to a gene: 6. The germline V gene encodes CDR1 SGHTA and CDR2 FQGTGA. This CDR3 is 12 amino acids long. The CDR3 DNA sequence: TGTGCCAGCAGCCCCAGGGGGCACAGAGCTTTCTTT. Translated, it gives CASSPRGHRAFF.

A note on this clone: The junction departs from the called germline gene at one end, perhaps through a read error. Other nucleotide sequences from this sample produce the same CDR3. The chain employs TRBV7-6 and TRBJ2-1, with 9 positions matching TRBD2. Germline V gives CDR1 SGHVS, CDR2 FNYEAQ. CDR3 size: 15 residues. The CDR3 bases are TGTGCCAGCAGCCCGACGAGCGGGGGGTACAATGAACAGTTCTTC. This sequence encodes CASSPTSGGYNEQFF.

The rearrangement uses TRBV7-6 and TRBJ2-5, with 7 bases identical to TRBD1. The J call is uncertain, as TRBJ2-7 better fits the DNA end. Germline values: CDR1 SGHVS, CDR2 FNYEAQ. The CDR3 length is 14 residues. The chain's CDR3 is CASSLHRGRNEQYF. The CDR3 nucleotides are TGTGCCAGCAGCTTACACAGGGGACGGAACGAGCAGTACTTC.

The chain employs TRBV29-1 and TRBJ2-1; D possibly corresponds to TRBD2 (5 bases). Germline values: CDR1 SQVTM, CDR2 ANQGSEA. This CDR3 contains 16 residues. Deletions cut 5 bases from V and 3 bases from J, with 20 bases between. The CDR3: CSVNDYVYSVYNEQFF. The CDR3 DNA is TGCAGCGTTAATGACTATGTTTATTCGGTCTACAATGAGCAGTTCTTC.

V and J are TRBV19 and TRBJ2-7, with a tentative D call TRBD1 (5 bases). The CDR3 length is 12 residues. Trimming took 4 bases from V and 6 from J, leaving 10 bases between them. Germline V lookup: CDR1 LNHDA, CDR2 SQIVND (reference sequence). CDR3 sequence: CASSRGSGEQYF. The CDR3 bases are TGTGCCAGTAGTAGGGGCTCGGGCGAGCAGTACTTC.

The rearrangement uses TRBV19 and TRBJ1-1; D possibly corresponds to TRBD1 (5 bases). Between the trimmed V and J ends, which lost 3 bases and 4 bases, there was a span of 15 bases. The CDR3 sequence is 15 residues long. CDR1 is LNHDA and CDR2 is SQIVND in the germline V gene (reference sequence). The CDR3: CASSIAGRASTEAFF. CDR3 in DNA: TGTGCCAGTAGTATTGCCGGCAGGGCAAGCACTGAAGCTTTCTTT.

V gene TRBV4-3 combines with J gene TRBJ2-7; 7 nucleotides agree with TRBD1. The V and J ends lost 0 bases and 7 bases, in that order; junction bases with no gene match: 15. CDR1 and CDR2 from the germline V gene are LGHNA and YSLEER. CDR3 size: 17 residues. The CDR3 spells CASSQEGPGTEGMEQYF. CDR3 DNA: TGCGCCAGCAGCCAAGAGGGGCCCGGGACAGAGGGCATGGAGCAGTACTTC.

This chain connects TRBV5-5 to TRBJ2-3; the D gene is possibly TRBD2 (5 bases). This CDR3 spans 14 amino acids. CDR1 is SGHKS, CDR2 YYEKEE, per germline (reference sequence). Trimming left V 0 bases short and J 1 base short, with 6 bases between. CDR3 DNA sequence: TGTGCCAGCAGCTTGGCCGGGGGCACAGATACGCAGTATTTT. Protein sequence: CASSLAGGTDTQYF.

This chain links TRBV5-1 with TRBJ1-3; a weak D match, TRBD1 (5 bases). Germline V lookup: CDR1 SGHRS, CDR2 YFSETQ. V was cut by 2 bases and J by 7 bases, with 10 bases left in between. The CDR3 is 13 amino acids. The CDR3 DNA reads as TGCGCCAGCAGCTTAGGGCAGGGTAACACCATATATTTT. Protein: CASSLGQGNTIYF.